One and the same sample provided the 27 T cell receptor beta chains below, sequenced in a study of blood T cell repertoires in COVID-19. The data were produced by immunoSEQ multiplex PCR, yet TCRdb's version contains in-frame clones alone and is incomplete. The profile covers around 130,000 clones, with approximately 77% appearing a single time and 6.5% to 9% taken by the ten largest. The sample consisted of peripheral blood. These receptors all come from a human donor in a cohort sampled during active COVID-19.

This sequence joins TRBV29-1 and TRBJ1-2; D is perhaps TRBD1 (5 bases). The V gene's germline CDR1 is SQVTM and CDR2 ANQGSEA. V gave up 6 bases and J gave up 2 bases, with 22 bases separating them. The CDR3 contains 16 residues. This CDR3 is CSVEQGTPPINYGYTF. CDR3 DNA: TGCAGCGTGGAGCAGGGCACACCGCCAATAAACTATGGCTACACCTTC. Looking up the rest from reference TRBV29-1 and TRBJ1-2 gives the full variable domain: SAVISQKPSRDICQRGTSLTIQCQVDSQVTMMFWYRQQPGQSLTLIATANQGSEATYESGFVIDKFPISRPNLTFSTLTVSNMSPEDSSIYLCSVEQGTPPINYGYTFGSGTRLTVV.

The gene calls are TRBV28 and TRBJ2-7; 7 bases line up with TRBD1. The J segment lost 3 bases and the V segment lost 4 bases, leaving 12 bases of the junction unmatched. Germline V gives CDR1 MDHEN, CDR2 SYDVKM. The CDR3 covers 16 residues. In DNA, the CDR3 is TGTGCCAGCAGTTCTTCCCGGACAGGCAAAGACTACGAGCAGTACTTC. This translates into CASSSSRTGKDYEQYF.

This clone was seen just once. The rearrangement joins TRBV30 to TRBJ2-7, with D maybe TRBD2 (6 bases). Per the germline V gene, CDR1 is GTSNPN and CDR2 is SVGIG (reference sequence). This CDR3 is 14 amino acids long. With 0 bases removed from V and 7 bases from J, the gap between germline ends came to 16 bases. The CDR3 DNA follows: TGTGCCTGGAGTGTACCCGAAGCGACTAGGGAGCAGTACTTC. Amino acids: CAWSVPEATREQYF.

The chain is built from TRBV5-1 and TRBJ2-3; the match to TRBD2 covers 7 bases. J was trimmed by 0 bases and V by 5 bases; bases with no gene match: 3. Germline V gene sequence: CDR1 SGHRS, CDR2 YFSETQ. The CDR3 has 14 residues. The CDR3 sequence is CASRGGASTDTQYF. The CDR3 DNA reads TGCGCCAGCAGGGGAGGGGCTAGCACAGATACGCAGTATTTT.

V usage is TRBV2 and J usage is TRBJ1-4, with D hard to call. Germline CDR1 SNHLY, CDR2 FYNNEI. The CDR3 runs to 15 residues. The V end lost 10 bases, the J end lost 8 bases, and 23 bases lay between the germline ends. The CDR3 DNA sequence: TGTGCCACCCACTCGACCCCTGACTGGAAGGAAAAACTGTTTTTT. It is translated as CATHSTPDWKEKLFF.

J is TRBJ1-2 and V is TRBV6-1; 8 positions match TRBD1. Germline loops: CDR1 MNHNS, CDR2 SASEGT. This CDR3 region has 18 residues. The junction had 21 bases not matched to a gene; V was cut back by 4 bases and J by 8 bases. DNA of the CDR3: TGTGCCAGCAGTGCGGCCCCAGGGGGCGCAGGGGGAGCTATGGGCTACACCTTC. Translation gives CASSAAPGGAGGAMGYTF.

This chain uses TRBV6-6 with TRBJ2-5; weak D call: TRBD1 (5 bases). Germline CDR1 MNHNY, CDR2 SVGAGI (reference sequence). The V end lost 5 bases, the J end lost 5 bases, and 24 bases lay between the germline ends. This CDR3 has 17 amino acids. CDR3 region: CASSPSPRGHHWETQYF. The DNA of the CDR3 is TGTGCCAGCAGTCCCAGCCCTAGGGGCCACCATTGGGAGACCCAGTACTTC.

This clone showed up just a few times. The chain carries TRBV27 and TRBJ2-2; no clear D. V was clipped by 6 bases and J by 4 bases, with 15 bases between them. Germline values: CDR1 MNHEY, CDR2 SMNVEV (reference sequence). The CDR3 sequence is 15 residues long. This CDR3 reads CASRPFRVATGELFF. In nucleotides, the CDR3 is TGTGCCAGCAGACCCTTCCGAGTCGCCACCGGGGAGCTGTTTTTT.

The J gene is TRBJ2-7, the V gene TRBV5-1; 7 bases fit TRBD2. The CDR3 spans 14 residues. Losses at the gene ends were 6 bases for V and 7 bases for J; bases not matched to a gene: 13. The germline V gene encodes CDR1 SGHRS and CDR2 YFSETQ. CDR3 in DNA: TGCGCCAGCACTCCCACGGGACTATCCAGGGAGCAGTACTTC. Its protein is CASTPTGLSREQYF. The whole variable domain, remainder taken from reference TRBV5-1 and TRBJ2-7, is KAGVTQTPRYLIKTRGQQVTLSCSPISGHRSVSWYQQTPGQGLQFLFEYFSETQRNKGNFPGRFSGRQFSNSRSEMNVSTLELGDSALYLCASTPTGLSREQYFGPGTRLTVT.

V gene TRBV6-5 combines with J gene TRBJ1-1; TRBD1 agrees at 8 bases. The V gene end was trimmed by 6 bases and the J gene end by 3 bases; junction bases not matched to a gene: 6. The germline gives CDR1 MNHEY, CDR2 SVGAGI. The CDR3 is 14 amino acids. The CDR3 region is CASSHRGSDTEAFF. The CDR3 bases are TGTGCCAGCAGCCACAGGGGGTCTGACACTGAAGCTTTCTTT.

This sequence joins TRBV24-1 and TRBJ2-3; TRBD2 agrees at 9 bases. The CDR3 has 18 residues. From germline, CDR1 is KGHDR and CDR2 SFDVKD. Losses at the gene ends were 0 bases for V and 2 bases for J; bases not matched to a gene: 8. The CDR3 coding sequence is TGTGCCACCAGTGATTTGAAGTCTAGCGGGACCTACACAGATACGCAGTATTTT. Protein product: CATSDLKSSGTYTDTQYF.

The gene calls are TRBV10-3 and TRBJ2-7; TRBD1 aligns across 11 bases. Germline CDR1 ENHRY, CDR2 SYGVKD. The CDR3 loop spans 15 amino acids. V was pared by 4 bases and J by 3 bases, with 5 bases of the junction left unmatched. The CDR3 region is CAISGTGGEIYEQYF. The DNA for the CDR3 is TGTGCCATCAGTGGGACAGGGGGCGAAATCTACGAGCAGTACTTC.

The V call is TRBV6-5, the J call TRBJ1-2; a possible D gene is TRBD1 (6 bases). Germline CDR1 and CDR2: MNHEY and SVGAGI. The CDR3 covers 15 residues. V lost 6 bases and J lost 3, with 17 bases in between. CDR3 loop: CASSQGYRDDYGYTF. The DNA of the CDR3 is TGTGCCAGCAGCCAGGGGTACAGGGATGACTATGGCTACACCTTC.

The V gene is TRBV21-1, the J gene TRBJ1-6; the table's D call, TRBD1, was not checked against the DNA. TRBV21-1 is classified as a pseudogene. The CDR3 has 14 amino acids. CDR3 loop: CASSATETNSPLHF. DNA of the CDR3: TGTGCCAGCAGCGCAACAGAGACCAATTCACCCCTCCACTTT.

About this clone: One junction end disagrees with the germline gene, perhaps due to a read error. The chain uses TRBV7-8 and TRBJ2-5, with 7 bases that match TRBD1. Germline loops: CDR1 SGHVS, CDR2 FQNEAQ. This CDR3 comprises 16 residues. The CDR3 region is CASSVGTDLSQGTQYF. The CDR3 DNA is TGTGCCAGCAGCGTAGGGACAGATCTCTCACAAGGGACCCAGTACTTC.

CDR3 in DNA: TGCGCCAGCAGCTTGGGCAGGGGCAACGAGCAGTACTTC. Translating it yields CASSLGRGNEQYF. This chain connects TRBV5-1 to TRBJ2-7; tentative D call: TRBD1 (6 bases). Trimming took 0 bases from V and 5 from J, leaving 9 bases between them. The CDR3 runs to 13 residues. The germline V gene has CDR1 SGHRS and CDR2 YFSETQ.

About this clone itself: One end of the junction does not line up with germline, which may come from a read error. V gene TRBV19 combines with J gene TRBJ1-6; perhaps TRBD1 as D (5 bases). Germline values: CDR1 LNHDA, CDR2 SQIVND (reference sequence). This CDR3 spans 14 amino acids. CDR3 region: CASSVEGLNSPLHF. The CDR3 DNA follows: TGTGCCAGTAGTGTAGAGGGACTGAATTCACCCCTCCACTTT.

The V gene is TRBV18, the J gene TRBJ2-7; 7 bases align to TRBD2. Losses at the gene ends were 3 bases for V and 7 bases for J; bases not matched to a gene: 12. Germline V gives CDR1 KGHSH, CDR2 LQKENI. This CDR3 region has 15 residues. CDR3 in amino acids: CASSPGTNPSWEQYF. CDR3 nucleotides: TGTGCCAGCTCACCTGGGACTAACCCCTCTTGGGAGCAGTACTTC.

This clone was seen only a few times. The chain couples TRBV10-1 to TRBJ1-1; D might be TRBD1 (6 bases). Germline V gene lookup returns CDR1 WNHNN and CDR2 SYGVQD (reference sequence). V dropped 8 bases and J dropped 0 bases, with 13 bases sitting between them. The CDR3 consists of 14 residues. The DNA for the CDR3 is TGCGCCAGCTCCCAGACAGGCTTGAACACTGAAGCTTTCTTT. Translated: CASSQTGLNTEAFF.

The gene calls are TRBV7-6 and TRBJ2-7; 7 nucleotides line up with TRBD1. The CDR3 is made up of 14 amino acids. Germline loops: CDR1 SGHVS, CDR2 FNYEAQ. V dropped 1 base and J dropped 2; count of bases not matched to a gene: 2. The CDR3 region is CASSLGTGTYEQYF. The CDR3 region has the DNA TGTGCCAGCAGCTTAGGGACAGGCACCTACGAGCAGTACTTC.

The V gene is TRBV7-9, the J gene TRBJ2-7; 7 bases match TRBD1. The junction had 4 bases not matched to a gene; V was cut back by 5 bases and J by 0 bases. The CDR3 totals 14 residues. Germline V gene data show CDR1 as SEHNR and CDR2 as FQNEAQ (reference sequence). Written as DNA, the CDR3 is TGTGCCAGCAGCGGATACAGGGGCTCCTACGAGCAGTACTTC. This gives the protein CASSGYRGSYEQYF.

The V gene is TRBV7-9, the J gene TRBJ2-7, with D tentatively TRBD2 (6 bases). CDR1 and CDR2 (germline): SEHNR, FQNEAQ (reference sequence). The CDR3 consists of 15 residues. Trimming cost V 4 bases and J 3 bases, with 16 bases left between them. The CDR3 is CASSSSPGASYEQYF. CDR3 nucleotide sequence: TGTGCCAGCAGCTCCAGTCCGGGAGCAAGCTACGAGCAGTACTTC.

V and J are TRBV6-5 and TRBJ2-7; 9 bases align to TRBD1. The ends lost 6 bases at V and 4 bases at J; junction bases unmatched: 10. CDR3 length: 15 residues. Germline V CDR1 and CDR2: MNHEY, SVGAGI. The CDR3 sequence: CASSKDRGGEYEQYF. Written as DNA, the CDR3 is TGTGCCAGCAGCAAAGACAGGGGGGGTGAGTACGAGCAGTACTTC.

The chain carries TRBV5-4 and TRBJ2-7; 7 positions match TRBD1. CDR1 and CDR2 (germline): SGHNT, YYREEE (reference sequence). The V segment lost 4 bases and the J segment 3 bases; nucleotides outside the gene matches: 4. This CDR3 comprises 13 residues. CDR3 nucleotides: TGTGCCAGCAGCCTACGGGACAGCTACGAGCAGTACTTC. This gives the protein CASSLRDSYEQYF.

This clone was counted only a few times. The J gene is TRBJ1-2, the V gene TRBV6-1; unclear D gene. The CDR3 runs 14 residues. V was clipped by 0 bases and J by 2 bases, with 7 bases between them. Germline V lookup: CDR1 MNHNS, CDR2 SASEGT. CDR3 protein: CASSEAPGNYGYTF. As DNA, the CDR3 is TGTGCCAGCAGTGAAGCGCCCGGGAACTATGGCTACACCTTC.

This chain links TRBV10-3 with TRBJ2-3, with D maybe TRBD2 (5 bases). The V end was cut by 6 bases, the J end by 2 bases, with 15 bases between. The CDR3 runs 15 residues. Germline CDR1 is ENHRY and CDR2 is SYGVKD. The CDR3 DNA reads as TGTGCCATCAGCTCCTTGGGAGCGATCACAGATACGCAGTATTTT. This sequence encodes CAISSLGAITDTQYF.

The chain carries TRBV11-2 and TRBJ2-7, with D unresolved. V was clipped by 1 base and J by 0 bases, with 19 bases between them. This CDR3 contains 18 residues. CDR1 SGHAT and CDR2 FQNNGV come from the germline V gene. This chain's CDR3 is CASSLGAGAQLSSYEQYF. CDR3 sequence (DNA): TGTGCCAGCAGCTTAGGGGCAGGTGCCCAACTGAGCTCCTACGAGCAGTACTTC.